These 10 T cell receptor beta chains originate from one sample sequenced in a study of blood T cell repertoires in COVID-19. Measured with immunoSEQ multiplex PCR; TCRdb has only the in-frame clones, and not every one. Of some 300,000 clones in the sample, about 91% are singletons; the top ten hold around 9.5%. The sample comprised PBMCs or T cells enriched from blood (not recorded which). Receptor source: a woman aged 40 to 49 who had recovered from COVID-19.

V gene TRBV28 combines with J gene TRBJ1-4; possibly TRBD1 for D (5 bases). Trimming removed 10 bases from V and 6 bases from J, with 15 bases in between. Germline V gene lookup returns CDR1 MDHEN and CDR2 SYDVKM. The CDR3 is 13 amino acids. The CDR3 DNA reads as TGTGCCACCGCTCAGGGCGGCGATGAAAAACTGTTTTTT. This translates into CATAQGGDEKLFF. Combining the CDR3 with reference TRBV28 and TRBJ1-4 gives the whole variable domain DVKVTQSSRYLVKRTGEKVFLECVQDMDHENMFWYRQDPGLGLRLIYFSYDVKMKEKGDIPEGYSVSREKKERFSLILESASTNQTSMYLCATAQGGDEKLFFGSGTQLSVL.

The rearrangement joins TRBV28 to TRBJ1-5; 7 positions match TRBD1. V dropped 3 bases and J dropped 7; count of bases not matched to a gene: 9. Germline CDR1 reads MDHEN; CDR2 reads SYDVKM. The CDR3 spans 15 residues. In DNA, the CDR3 is TGTGCCAGCAGTTTGACAGGGCGTCTATTCCAGCCCCAGCATTTT. Encoded protein: CASSLTGRLFQPQHF.

The rearrangement joins TRBV27 to TRBJ2-4, with 10 nucleotides matching TRBD1. Germline trimming cut 4 bases from V and 3 bases from J; bases unmatched to any gene: 12. Germline V gene data show CDR1 as MNHEY and CDR2 as SMNVEV (reference sequence). The CDR3 is 18 residues long. The CDR3 is CASSYGTGARYGKNIQYF. CDR3 nucleotides: TGTGCCAGCAGTTATGGGACAGGGGCCAGATACGGCAAAAACATTCAGTACTTC.

The gene calls are TRBV10-3 and TRBJ2-5; 14 positions match TRBD2. The CDR3 loop spans 16 amino acids. Unmatched junction bases numbered 6, after V lost 4 bases and J lost 5 bases. Germline V lookup: CDR1 ENHRY, CDR2 SYGVKD. The CDR3 is CAISVGTSGGVETQYF. For the CDR3, the DNA is TGTGCCATCAGTGTCGGGACTAGCGGGGGTGTGGAGACCCAGTACTTC.

This sequence joins TRBV18 and TRBJ2-1; 12 nucleotides match TRBD2. Germline assignment: CDR1 KGHSH and CDR2 LQKENI. The CDR3 is made up of 17 amino acids. V lost 3 bases, J lost 2 bases, and 5 bases stayed unmatched. The CDR3 is CASSPIASGGAYNEQFF. The CDR3 DNA is TGTGCCAGCTCACCTATCGCTAGCGGGGGGGCCTACAATGAGCAGTTCTTC. Drawing the rest from reference TRBV18 and TRBJ2-1, the complete variable domain is NAGVMQNPRHLVRRRGQEARLRCSPMKGHSHVYWYRQLPEEGLKFMVYLQKENIIDESGMPKERFSAEFPKEGPSILRIQQVVRGDSAAYFCASSPIASGGAYNEQFFGPGTRLTVL.

The chain is built from TRBV28 and TRBJ1-1; D might be TRBD1 (5 bases). The CDR3 runs to 16 residues. Germline CDR1 reads MDHEN; CDR2 reads SYDVKM. Trimming shortened V by 2 bases and J by 5 bases, and 18 bases separated the two germline ends. CDR3 nucleotides: TGTGCCAGCAGTTTAAGGCCTGGGGCAGGGCTAACTGAAGCTTTCTTT. Encoded protein: CASSLRPGAGLTEAFF.

This clone was observed a single time. V usage is TRBV24-1 and J usage is TRBJ1-2; TRBD1 is a possible D gene (6 bases). CDR1 and CDR2 (germline): KGHDR, SFDVKD. The CDR3 contains 13 residues. V dropped 7 bases and J dropped 5 bases, with 13 bases sitting between them. Written as DNA, the CDR3 is TGTGCCACCAGCCGGGACAAGAGTTATGGCTACACCTTC. Residues: CATSRDKSYGYTF.

This clone has a single count. The V call is TRBV19, the J call TRBJ2-7; TRBD2 might be the D (6 bases). The germline V gene encodes CDR1 LNHDA and CDR2 SQIVND (reference sequence). The V end was cut by 8 bases, the J end by 1 base, with 24 bases between. The CDR3 is 17 residues long. The CDR3 loop reads CASSLGPLAGGSYEQYF. The CDR3 DNA sequence: TGTGCCAGTTCGTTGGGGCCCTTAGCCGGAGGGTCCTACGAGCAGTACTTC. Full variable domain (rest looked up from reference TRBV19 and TRBJ2-7): DGGITQSPKYLFRKEGQNVTLSCEQNLNHDAMYWYRQDPGQGLRLIYYSQIVNDFQKGDIAEGYSVSREKKESFPLTVTSAQKNPTAFYLCASSLGPLAGGSYEQYFGPGTRLTVT.

This chain uses TRBV5-1 with TRBJ2-7, with 7 bases lining up with TRBD1. The CDR3 length is 13 residues. The J segment lost 3 bases and the V segment lost 4 bases, leaving 4 bases of the junction unmatched. Looked up from germline, CDR1 is SGHRS and CDR2 is YFSETQ. The DNA of the CDR3 is TGCGCCAGCAGCCCGGGACAGAACTACGAGCAGTACTTC. This translates into CASSPGQNYEQYF.

In nucleotides, the CDR3 is TGTGCCAGCAGCTTAGCGGGAGGGTCGGGCACCGGGGAGCTGTTTTTT. Protein: CASSLAGGSGTGELFF. The rearrangement joins TRBV7-3 to TRBJ2-2, with 9 positions matching TRBD2. The CDR3 sequence is 16 residues long. The junction had 5 bases not matched to a gene; V was cut back by 2 bases and J by 4 bases. Germline CDR1 SGHTA, CDR2 FQGTGA.